This T cell receptor (beta chain) was observed in a study of molecular identifiers for immune sequencing clone quantification. TCRdb reanalysed the PCR reads using MiXCR and keeps one entry per CDR3 protein. The table shows 90,000 or so distinct CDR3 sequences, with approximately 23% occurring only once. Study results and limitations: Even with more than 950,000 naive cells present, spiked Jurkat TCR RNA from one cell was reportedly detectable.

Trimming removed 3 bases from V and 2 bases from J, with 11 bases in between. The CDR3 spans 14 residues. In germline, CDR1 is SGHDN, CDR2 FVKESK. This clonotype was detected ten times or more. Antigen specificity is unknown. Sequenced sample: naive CD8+ T cells from blood, with Jurkat cell RNA spiked in. Subset given: FACS-sorted CD8+CD4-CCR7+CD45RA+ naive T cells. This receptor was obtained from a human donor in good health. Some libraries in this study had Jurkat cell RNA spiked in. The chain carries TRBV14 and TRBJ2-7; D possibly corresponds to TRBD2 (5 bases). CDR3 in DNA: TGTGCCAGCAGCCACGGGGTTTTTCCCTACGAGCAGTACTTC. Amino acids: CASSHGVFPYEQYF.